These T cell receptor beta chains were read from a single sample in a study of CD8+ T cells in alopecia areata. Clones were read by immunoSEQ multiplex PCR, and TCRdb kept only the in-frame ones, dropping some. Found here are fewer than 350,000 clones, roughly 50% of them singletons; the top ten hold around 1.7%. The sample in question was CD4+ T cells sorted from blood, obtained at week 24, from a patient treated with tofacitinib. These receptors all stem from a human donor with alopecia areata. CDR3s include the opening cysteine and the closing phenylalanine or tryptophan. Each record gives: clone size, D gene, V gene, J gene, CDR3 DNA, CDR3 protein. The D gene is left open where the match is weak. Rows may omit the clone size; those that give it use once, few, many or a size class.

-	TRBD1	TRBV30	TRBJ1-1	TGTGCCTGGAGTCCGGGACAGGGGAAAACTGAAGCTTTCTTT	CAWSPGQGKTEAFF
-	-	TRBV4-3	TRBJ1-5	TGCGCCAGCAGCCAAGAAGTTTCCGGGATTCAGCCCCAGCATTTT	CASSQEVSGIQPQHF
-	-	TRBV5-6	TRBJ2-5	TGTGCCAGCAGCTTGGGTCGGGGGCGGAGGACCCAGTACTTC	CASSLGRGRRTQYF
few	TRBD2	TRBV4-1	TRBJ2-2	TGCGCCAGCGGGACTACCAACACCGGGGAGCTGTTTTTT	CASGTTNTGELFF
few	TRBD1	TRBV30	TRBJ1-2	TGTGCCTGGAGGCTGCAGGGGGCACCATCCTATGGCTACACCTTC	CAWRLQGAPSYGYTF
-	-	TRBV5-1	TRBJ1-1	TGCGCCAGCAGCCTCAGGAACAGCGCGACTGAAGCTTTCTTT	CASSLRNSATEAFF
-	-	TRBV9	TRBJ1-6	TGTGCCAGCAGCGCATCCACGTCCACACCCCTCCACTTT	CASSASTSTPLHF
-	-	TRBV5-1	TRBJ1-1	TGCGCCAGCAGCTTTGGGCAGGGAGGTGAAGCTTTCTTT	CASSFGQGGEAFF
-	-	TRBV30	TRBJ2-1	TGTGCCTGGAGTGGAGGGGACCAGAGGAATGAGCAGTTCTTC	CAWSGGDQRNEQFF
-	-	TRBV5-1	TRBJ1-1	TGCGCCAGCAGCTTGCGGGGGGGCACGACTGAAGCTTTCTTT	CASSLRGGTTEAFF
few	TRBD1	TRBV30	TRBJ1-4	TGTGCCTGGAGTCCTGGACAGGCGTCTAATGAAAAACTGTTTTTT	CAWSPGQASNEKLFF
-	-	TRBV5-1	TRBJ1-2	TGCGCCAGCAGCTCCACAGCGCCAGACTATGGCTACACCTTC	CASSSTAPDYGYTF
-	-	TRBV15	TRBJ1-6	TGTGCCACCAGCAGAGATCGGGGTTATAATTCACCCCTCCACTTT	CATSRDRGYNSPLHF
-	-	TRBV30	TRBJ1-5	TGTGCCTGGAGCGGAGGACAGCCCAATCAGCCCCAGCATTTT	CAWSGGQPNQPQHF
few	TRBD1	TRBV27	TRBJ1-5	TGTGCCAGCAGTTTAGCAGGGGGCGGCAATCAGCCCCAGCATTTT	CASSLAGGGNQPQHF
-	TRBD2	TRBV15	TRBJ2-5	TGTGCCACCAGCAGAGGTAGCGGGGGAGGAGAGACCCAGTACTTC	CATSRGSGGGETQYF
-	TRBD2	TRBV19	TRBJ2-5	TGTGCCAGTAGCCCTTCGTGGGGGGGGTCGGAGACCCAGTACTTC	CASSPSWGGSETQYF
few	-	TRBV6-5	TRBJ1-5	TGTGCCAGCAGTCACAGGGAGGGGAGCAATCAGCCCCAGCATTTT	CASSHREGSNQPQHF
-	-	TRBV4-3	TRBJ2-5	TGCGCCAGCAGCCAAGATTGGGGGCCACAAGAGACCCAGTACTTC	CASSQDWGPQETQYF
-	TRBD1	TRBV11-2	TRBJ2-7	TGTGCCAGCAGCTTAGCGCCTCAGGGGGCCTACGAGCAGTACTTC	CASSLAPQGAYEQYF
-	-	TRBV30	TRBJ2-5	TGTGCCTGGAATTCAGGGATGGACGAGACCCAGTACTTC	CAWNSGMDETQYF
-	-	TRBV4-2	TRBJ1-2	TGTGCCAGCAGCCAAGACAGGGTGGGAGGCTACACCTTC	CASSQDRVGGYTF
-	-	TRBV28	TRBJ2-1	TGTGCCAGCAGTTTAACACAGTTTAGAAACAATGAGCAGTTCTTC	CASSLTQFRNNEQFF
-	-	TRBV18	TRBJ1-4	TGTGCCAGCTCACCACGAAGTGGCGAGGAAAAACTGTTTTTT	CASSPRSGEEKLFF
few	-	TRBV25-1	TRBJ2-4	TGTGCCAGCAGTGCCTCCTGGGGGCGGGGCCCTCAAAACATTCAGTACTTC	CASSASWGRGPQNIQYF
-	-	TRBV30	TRBJ1-6	TGTGCCTGGAGTGTACGGACGGGGTCCTATAATTCACCCCTCCACTTT	CAWSVRTGSYNSPLHF
-	TRBD2	TRBV9	TRBJ2-3	TGTGCCAGCAGTCGCGCCGGGACTAGCGGGCTGGATACGCAGTATTTT	CASSRAGTSGLDTQYF
-	-	TRBV11-3	TRBJ2-7	TGTGCCAGCAGCTTAGCCGTTACAGGGGAGCAGTACTTC	CASSLAVTGEQYF
once	-	TRBV19	TRBJ1-5	TGTGCCAGCAGAACAGGGTATAATCAGCCCCAGCATTTT	CASRTGYNQPQHF
-	TRBD2	TRBV29-1	TRBJ2-7	TGCAGCGTTGAGCGTAGCGGGGGGTTCTCCTACGAGCAGTACTTC	CSVERSGGFSYEQYF
-	TRBD2	TRBV7-2	TRBJ2-5	TGTGCCAGCAGCCTCGGGGCCGCCGGGAGGGAGACCCAGTACTTC	CASSLGAAGRETQYF
-	-	TRBV30	TRBJ1-1	TGTGCCTGGAGTGGAGGGGGAATTGAAGCTTTCTTT	CAWSGGGIEAFF
-	TRBD1	TRBV30	TRBJ1-5	TGTGCCTGGGGACAGGGACCATTGGAGTCCCAGCATTTT	CAWGQGPLESQHF
many	TRBD2	TRBV10-3	TRBJ2-2	TGTGCCATCAGAATAGCGGGGACGAACACCGGGGAGCTGTTTTTT	CAIRIAGTNTGELFF
few	-	TRBV29-1	TRBJ2-7	TGCAGCGTTGCGGGGGATGGCTCCTACGAGCAGTACTTC	CSVAGDGSYEQYF
few	-	TRBV29-1	TRBJ2-6	TGCAGCGCGGTTTCCGAATCTGGGGCCAACGTCCTGACTTTC	CSAVSESGANVLTF
-	-	TRBV11-2	TRBJ2-1	TGTGCCAGCAGCCCCCGACTGAGCTCCTACAATGAGCAGTTCTTC	CASSPRLSSYNEQFF
-	TRBD1	TRBV2	TRBJ1-1	TGTGCCAGCAGGCTCACAGGGGAGGACACTGAAGCTTTCTTT	CASRLTGEDTEAFF
many	-	TRBV14	TRBJ2-7	TGTGCCAGCAGCCAAGGCTACGAGCAGTACTTC	CASSQGYEQYF
-	TRBD1	TRBV10-3	TRBJ1-5	TGTGCCAGCAGTCTGACAGGGGCAGGGCAGCCCCAGCATTTT	CASSLTGAGQPQHF
-	-	TRBV30	TRBJ1-3	TGTGCCTGGGGAGGGGAAGGTGGAAACACCATATATTTT	CAWGGEGGNTIYF
few	TRBD1	TRBV30	TRBJ2-2	TGTGCCTGGAGTAACCCCCCATGGACAGGGGATATTTTTATCGGGGAGCTGTTTTTT	CAWSNPPWTGDIFIGELFF
-	TRBD1	TRBV30	TRBJ2-2	TGTGCCTGGAGTGTAGCCGACAGGGACACCGGGGAGCTGTTTTTT	CAWSVADRDTGELFF
once	-	TRBV30	TRBJ2-7	TGTGCCTCGGGGGACAAACCTTACGAGCAGTACTTC	CASGDKPYEQYF
-	-	TRBV9	TRBJ2-3	TGTGCCAGCAGCGTAGCTGGTGGACAGAAGACAGATACGCAGTATTTT	CASSVAGGQKTDTQYF